Listed below are T cell receptor beta chains from one sample, sequenced in a study of shared clonotypes between healthy human individuals. The table came from immunoSEQ multiplex PCR; TCRdb's copy has only in-frame clones and leaves some out. The sample carries some 2,000,000 clones, about 94% recorded once. Sequencing was performed on naive CD8+ T cells sorted from blood. The source is a man between 18 and 29 years old in good health. Both conserved end residues are trimmed from each CDR3. Fields, in order: CDR3 protein, V gene, J gene, CDR3 length.

CDR3: AISEPGGSGDTQY; V: TRBV10-3; J: TRBJ2-3; length: 13
CDR3: ASSLWGTNEKLF; V: TRBV5-6; J: TRBJ1-4; length: 12
CDR3: ASSLSGLGNQPQH; V: TRBV27; J: TRBJ1-5; length: 13
CDR3: ASSDSLEKLF; V: TRBV5-6; J: TRBJ1-4; length: 10
CDR3: ASSIDRWDQPQH; V: TRBV19; J: TRBJ1-5; length: 12
CDR3: ASSPGRFYEQF; V: TRBV18; J: TRBJ2-1; length: 11
CDR3: ASRDPGQGADEKLF; V: TRBV2; J: TRBJ1-4; length: 14
CDR3: ASSLQAAGEQY; V: TRBV13; J: TRBJ2-7; length: 11
CDR3: ASTEGPGGTGELF; V: TRBV9; J: TRBJ2-2; length: 13
CDR3: ASSSRAGQFNEQF; V: TRBV7-9; J: TRBJ2-1; length: 13
CDR3: AWSGTVINEKLF; V: TRBV30; J: TRBJ1-4; length: 12
CDR3: ASRLVPGLAGHNEQF; V: TRBV12-2; J: TRBJ2-1; length: 15
CDR3: ASSQGGGRYEQY; V: TRBV4-1; J: TRBJ2-7; length: 12
CDR3: ATSAMGLADSSYEQY; V: TRBV15; J: TRBJ2-7; length: 15
CDR3: ASSIDLSGASGQPQH; V: TRBV19; J: TRBJ1-5; length: 15
CDR3: ASSLRGASNSPLH; V: TRBV28; J: TRBJ1-6; length: 13
CDR3: ASSQDHRYEKLF; V: TRBV4-3; J: TRBJ1-4; length: 12
CDR3: AWSPSPGEKLF; V: TRBV30; J: TRBJ1-4; length: 11
CDR3: AWSVDWASGDGYT; V: TRBV30; J: TRBJ1-2; length: 13
CDR3: ASSLAANNEQF; V: TRBV11-1; J: TRBJ2-1; length: 11
CDR3: ASRPRGFNEQF; V: TRBV19; J: TRBJ2-1; length: 11
CDR3: ASSQLAGGVDEQF; V: TRBV4-3; J: TRBJ2-1; length: 13
CDR3: ASSAWGDRGFGSPLH; V: TRBV7-9; J: TRBJ1-6; length: 15
CDR3: AWTGAGAVGEQF; V: TRBV30; J: TRBJ2-1; length: 12
CDR3: ASSLDQEQY; V: TRBV7-8; J: TRBJ2-7; length: 9
CDR3: ASSRSPGGEGPGTGELF; V: TRBV5-4; J: TRBJ2-2; length: 17
CDR3: ASSLMGLGNYEQY; V: TRBV5-6; J: TRBJ2-7; length: 13
CDR3: ASSIMAGELF; V: TRBV19; J: TRBJ2-2; length: 10
CDR3: ASSPQISNYGYT; V: TRBV5-6; J: TRBJ1-2; length: 12
CDR3: ASSQDAREPYGTQY; V: TRBV4-3; J: TRBJ2-5; length: 14
CDR3: ASSEASSSGEQY; V: TRBV2; J: TRBJ2-7; length: 12
CDR3: ATSSDGDTQY; V: TRBV15; J: TRBJ2-3; length: 10